This TCR beta chain was recorded in a study of T-cell reconstitution after alpha-beta-depleted transplantation in children. Study-wide points: There were some patients whose high TCRbeta diversity at day 60 came from surviving recipient T cells and thymic progenitors. T-cell numbers and diversity, one year after transplant, stemmed largely from T cells that were newly produced. Two months or so post-transplant, alpha-beta T cells reportedly derived from several hundred expanded graft clones.

In the case of this clonotype: Its matching antigen is unknown.

Germline V lookup: CDR1 DFQATT, CDR2 SNEGSKA (reference sequence). V was cut by 1 base and J by 4 bases, with 13 bases left in between. This CDR3 is built from 14 residues. Unique molecular identifiers were incorporated when the TCRbeta library was constructed. TCRdb re-called the PCR reads with MiXCR, one entry per CDR3 protein. The sample includes about 110,000 distinct CDR3 sequences, 23% of them seen just once. This clonotype was sampled from a male patient aged 2 to 9 who had a stem cell transplant for chronic granulomatous disease, so the T cells may come from the graft donor. Source: PBMCs, mostly from graft donor cells, taken 180 days after TCRalphabeta/CD19-depleted stem cell transplant. The V gene is TRBV20-1, the J gene TRBJ1-2; possible D gene TRBD1, 6 bases. The CDR3 protein is CSARVEQGTYGYTF. The CDR3, as DNA: TGCAGTGCTAGAGTGGAACAGGGAACCTATGGCTACACCTTC.